Following are 15 T cell receptor beta chains from one sample sequenced in a study of T cell responses to AZD1222 COVID-19 vaccine. Profiling relied on immunoSEQ multiplex PCR, and the TCRdb table lists in-frame clones only, not all of them. The sample gives roughly 170,000 clones, 80% to 90% of which show up once; approximately 0.5% is in the top ten. The sample was peripheral blood, taken on day 0 of AZD1222 vaccination. The receptors were gathered from an adult in good health.

This sequence joins TRBV28 and TRBJ2-5; 8 nucleotides line up with TRBD2. J lost 2 bases, V lost 6 bases, and 5 bases had no gene match. There are 14 residues in the CDR3. The V gene's germline CDR1 is MDHEN and CDR2 SYDVKM. Written as DNA, the CDR3 is TGTGCCAGCAGCCCGGGAGGGCTACAAGAGACCCAGTACTTC. It codes for CASSPGGLQETQYF.

The chain is built from TRBV19 and TRBJ1-1, with D unresolved. Germline V gene data show CDR1 as LNHDA and CDR2 as SQIVND (reference sequence). The ends were cut back, 6 bases at V and 6 bases at J, with 17 bases in the middle. This CDR3 has 14 amino acids. The CDR3 loop is CASSHRTEIAEAFF. The CDR3 DNA reads TGTGCCAGTAGCCATAGGACCGAAATCGCTGAAGCTTTCTTT.

The genes are TRBV6-5 and TRBJ2-1, with 9 bases fitting TRBD2. This CDR3 has 16 residues. Germline CDR1 MNHEY, CDR2 SVGAGI. J was trimmed by 4 bases and V by 4 bases; bases with no gene match: 8. The CDR3 DNA reads TGTGCCAGCAGTTCCGGGATAGCGGGAGAATACAATGAGCAGTTCTTC. Translation gives CASSSGIAGEYNEQFF.

About this clone itself: In the same sample, other DNA sequences code for this CDR3. The chain is built from TRBV19 and TRBJ1-5; D is unclear. Germline V gene lookup returns CDR1 LNHDA and CDR2 SQIVND (reference sequence). V lost 6 bases and J lost 4, with 7 bases in between. The CDR3 contains 12 residues. As DNA, the CDR3 is TGTGCCAGTAGCCCCCTGAATCAGCCCCAGCATTTT. This translates into CASSPLNQPQHF.

The chain recombines TRBV9 with TRBJ1-6; D possibly corresponds to TRBD1 (5 bases). The germline gives CDR1 SGDLS, CDR2 YYNGEE. Trimming removed 0 bases from V and 0 bases from J, with 10 bases in between. The CDR3 runs to 17 residues. The CDR3 region has the DNA TGTGCCAGCAGCGTAGACGGGGGGAGCTCCTATAATTCACCCCTCCACTTT. Its translation is CASSVDGGSSYNSPLHF.

In regard to this clone: Different DNA sequences within this sample yield the same CDR3. This chain links TRBV15 with TRBJ1-2; D is ambiguous. Germline CDR1 and CDR2: LNHNV and YYDKDF (reference sequence). V lost 5 bases and J lost 3, with 7 bases in between. The CDR3 is 12 residues long. This CDR3 is CATSPGDYGYTF. The CDR3 nucleotides are TGTGCCACCAGCCCGGGAGACTATGGCTACACCTTC.

The chain has TRBV19 and TRBJ2-3, with 7 bases lining up with TRBD1. Trimming removed 7 bases from V and 5 bases from J; junction bases left unmatched: 12. This CDR3 is built from 15 residues. The germline V gene encodes CDR1 LNHDA and CDR2 SQIVND (reference sequence). CDR3 DNA sequence: TGTGCCAGTAAGGGGGACAGCCTCCAGGGAGATACGCAGTATTTT. This codes for CASKGDSLQGDTQYF.

This clone was seen a handful of times. The rearrangement links TRBV6-5 to TRBJ1-2; 10 bases agree with TRBD1. In germline, CDR1 is MNHEY, CDR2 SVGAGI. The CDR3 length is 14 residues. After removal of 6 bases from V and 2 bases from J, the junction contained 3 bases not matched to a gene. In nucleotides, the CDR3 is TGTGCCAGCAGGCTGACAGGGGGCAACTATGGCTACACCTTC. It encodes CASRLTGGNYGYTF.

This clone was seen a single time. The gene calls are TRBV5-6 and TRBJ1-2; tentatively, D is TRBD1 (6 bases). V lost 7 bases and J lost 8, with 15 bases in between. This CDR3 spans 12 amino acids. CDR1 is SGHDT and CDR2 is YYEEEE in the germline V gene. CDR3 DNA sequence: TGTGCCAGCGGGGGGCCAGGGGAAGGCTACACCTTC. Its translation is CASGGPGEGYTF.

The sample holds a few counts of this clone. The V and J genes are TRBV30 and TRBJ1-2, with D hard to call. Trimming removed 4 bases from V and 4 bases from J, with 13 bases in between. CDR3 size: 13 residues. Germline lookup yields CDR1 GTSNPN and CDR2 SVGIG (reference sequence). The CDR3, as DNA: TGTGCCTGGACCTACGAATCTGGCTATGGCTACACCTTC. This translates into CAWTYESGYGYTF.

This clone was recorded a few times. This chain links TRBV6-5 with TRBJ1-2; 7 bases agree with TRBD1. Germline values: CDR1 MNHEY, CDR2 SVGAGI. This CDR3 is built from 16 residues. V trimming: 0 bases; J trimming: 5 bases; junction bases outside the gene matches: 9. CDR3 residues: CASSYSTPGTAYGYTF. CDR3 bases: TGTGCCAGCAGTTACTCGACCCCCGGGACAGCTTATGGCTACACCTTC.

V usage is TRBV3-1 (or the pseudogene TRBV3-2) and J usage is TRBJ2-2, with TRBD2 matching over 10 bases. V gave up 3 bases and J gave up 6 bases; unmatched junction bases: 1. Germline V gene lookup returns CDR1 LGHDT and CDR2 YNNKEL (reference sequence). The CDR3 spans 14 residues. The CDR3 DNA sequence: TGTGCCAGCAGCCATCTAGCGGGAGCCGGGGAGCTGTTTTTT. It translates to CASSHLAGAGELFF.

The V and J genes are TRBV2 and TRBJ2-7, with 14 positions matching TRBD2. Germline assignment: CDR1 SNHLY and CDR2 FYNNEI. With V trimmed by 5 bases and J by 3 bases, 3 bases remained unmatched. The length of the CDR3 is 15 residues. CDR3 amino acids: CASSTGTSGGYEQYF. In DNA, the CDR3 is TGTGCCAGCAGTACCGGGACTAGCGGGGGCTACGAGCAGTACTTC.

The rearrangement uses TRBV3-1 (or the pseudogene TRBV3-2) and TRBJ2-1, with 15 bases identical to TRBD2. V shed 4 bases, J shed 7 bases, and the junction held 5 bases outside the gene matches. From germline, CDR1 is LGHDT and CDR2 YNNKEL (reference sequence). This CDR3 is 16 amino acids long. The CDR3 loop is CASSLTGTSGRNEQFF. CDR3 sequence (DNA): TGTGCCAGCAGCCTTACCGGGACTAGCGGGAGGAATGAGCAGTTCTTC.

This chain links TRBV27 with TRBJ2-3; D is uncertain. This CDR3 is 14 amino acids long. Trimming pared 3 bases from V and 2 bases from J, leaving 9 bases between. Germline V gene sequence: CDR1 MNHEY, CDR2 SMNVEV (reference sequence). The CDR3 sequence: CASSFERATDTQYF. CDR3 coding DNA: TGTGCCAGCAGTTTCGAGCGAGCCACAGATACGCAGTATTTT.